A single sample is the source of the 21 T cell receptor beta chains below, sequenced in a study of T cells in Graves' hyperthyroidism and ophthalmopathy. The source material, RNA transcripts, was used to amplify TCR beta CDR3 regions. Initially, a first-round RT-PCR of the TCR CDR3 employed the HTBI primer set. TCRdb re-called the multiplex PCR reads with MiXCR, one entry per CDR3 protein. The top ten hold roughly a fifth of the sample, which has about 410,000 distinct CDR3 sequences, 14% seen once. Source material: blood. The receptor set was obtained from a woman aged 25 to 39 with Graves' ophthalmopathy.

This clonotype was detected many times. The chain joins TRBV20-1 to TRBJ2-1, with D possibly matching TRBD1 (5 bases). From germline, CDR1 is DFQATT and CDR2 SNEGSKA (reference sequence). The CDR3 sequence is 14 residues long. Between the trimmed V and J ends, which lost 2 bases and 4 bases, there was a span of 12 bases. CDR3 amino acids: CSARYLGLYNEQFF. The CDR3 nucleotides read TGCAGTGCTAGATATTTGGGGCTATACAATGAGCAGTTCTTC.

This clonotype was detected many times. The chain is built from TRBV2 and TRBJ1-4, with TRBD1 identical over 7 bases. The V gene end was trimmed by 6 bases and the J gene end by 8 bases; junction bases not matched to a gene: 12. CDR3 length: 15 residues. Germline V gene data show CDR1 as SNHLY and CDR2 as FYNNEI. CDR3 coding DNA: TGTGCCAGCAGGGGACAGTGGAGTGATTGGGAAAAACTGTTTTTT. Translation gives CASRGQWSDWEKLFF.

This clonotype was seen many times. This chain uses TRBV6-1 with TRBJ2-3, with 12 bases fitting TRBD2. V lost 7 bases and J lost 6; bases outside the gene matches: 8. The CDR3 is made up of 15 amino acids. Looked up from germline, CDR1 is MNHNS and CDR2 is SASEGT. CDR3 sequence (DNA): TGTGCCAGCAAAACTAGCGGGGGGCAGATGGATACGCAGTATTTT. It translates to CASKTSGGQMDTQYF.

J is TRBJ1-5 and V is TRBV6-5; 7 nucleotides align to TRBD1. The CDR3 consists of 17 residues. Germline V CDR1 and CDR2: MNHEY, SVGAGI. V lost 4 bases and J lost 6; bases outside the gene matches: 15. In DNA, the CDR3 is TGTGCCAGCAGTTCCTCAACCAGGGGGAAGGTGGTTCAGCCCCAGCATTTT. Translation gives CASSSSTRGKVVQPQHF.

This clonotype has at least ten counts. The chain uses TRBV5-1 and TRBJ2-3, with D perhaps TRBD2 (5 bases). The CDR3 runs 18 residues. Deletions cut 3 bases from V and 2 bases from J, with 22 bases between. Germline-derived CDR1 and CDR2 are SGHRS and YFSETQ. The CDR3 reads CASSSLPLAAGNTDTQYF. CDR3 nucleotides: TGCGCCAGCAGCTCCCTTCCCCTTGCGGCGGGCAACACAGATACGCAGTATTTT.

There are many counts of this clonotype. The chain couples TRBV5-6 to TRBJ2-7, with TRBD2 identical over 7 bases. Germline CDR1 reads SGHDT; CDR2 reads YYEEEE. CDR3 length: 17 amino acids. V was pared by 0 bases and J by 1 base, with 10 bases of the junction left unmatched. CDR3 amino acids: CASSLVGGGQGSYEQYF. In DNA form, the CDR3 reads TGTGCCAGCAGCTTGGTAGGCGGGGGTCAAGGGTCCTACGAGCAGTACTTC.

This clonotype has just one count. The CDR3, as DNA: TGTGCCAGCAGCCCGAATGAGGCCGGGGAGCTGTTTTTT. Encoded protein: CASSPNEAGELFF. This sequence joins TRBV27 and TRBJ2-2; D not certain. This CDR3 has 13 residues. Trimming removed 6 bases at V and 6 bases at J, with 11 bases between. In germline, CDR1 is MNHEY, CDR2 SMNVEV (reference sequence).

This clonotype was picked up a small number of times. The chain couples TRBV24-1 to TRBJ2-3; D is possibly TRBD2 (5 bases). Trimming pared 2 bases from V and 4 bases from J, leaving 18 bases between. Germline CDR1 KGHDR, CDR2 SFDVKD. This CDR3 has 17 amino acids. In DNA, the CDR3 is TGTGCCACCAGTGATTCCTCCCGGGGTTTCAACGCAGATACGCAGTATTTT. Encoded protein: CATSDSSRGFNADTQYF.

In this sample, this clonotype turned up many times. This rearrangement joins TRBV11-2 to TRBJ1-1; D is uncertain. CDR1 and CDR2 from the germline V gene are SGHAT and FQNNGV. The CDR3 totals 18 residues. The ends were cut back, 1 base at V and 1 base at J, with 19 bases in the middle. The CDR3 reads CASSLARSVLVPNTEAFF. CDR3 bases: TGTGCCAGCAGCTTAGCCCGTTCAGTCTTGGTGCCGAACACTGAAGCTTTCTTT.

This clonotype was seen more than once but under ten times. In DNA, the CDR3 is TGTGCCAGTAGAGGGGGGGCAGAGAGCCCTGAAGCTTTCTTT. Translation gives CASRGGAESPEAFF. The V gene is TRBV19, the J gene TRBJ1-1, with a possible D match to TRBD1 (6 bases). V shed 6 bases and J shed 6 bases, with 17 bases lying between them. In germline, CDR1 is LNHDA, CDR2 SQIVND (reference sequence). The CDR3 runs to 14 residues.

This clonotype has at least ten counts. The chain joins TRBV27 to TRBJ2-2; D is ambiguous. The CDR3 totals 13 residues. Germline V gene lookup returns CDR1 MNHEY and CDR2 SMNVEV (reference sequence). Trimming shortened V by 3 bases and J by 6 bases, and 8 bases separated the two germline ends. In DNA form, the CDR3 reads TGTGCCAGCAGTTTTCGTGGACCCGGGGAGCTGTTTTTT. Its translation: CASSFRGPGELFF.

DNA for the CDR3: TGTGCCAGCAGCGTAGCCGGGACACCCCCCACCGGGGAGCTGTTTTTT. Protein product: CASSVAGTPPTGELFF. The chain joins TRBV9 to TRBJ2-2; D may be TRBD1 (6 bases). In germline, CDR1 is SGDLS, CDR2 YYNGEE. The CDR3 runs to 16 residues. Trimming removed 0 bases at V and 4 bases at J, with 13 bases between.

This clonotype was recorded at least ten times. The V and J genes are TRBV7-8 and TRBJ2-7, with D unclear. V was clipped by 2 bases and J by 3 bases, with 11 bases between them. Germline CDR1 is SGHVS and CDR2 is FQNEAQ. This CDR3 contains 14 residues. This CDR3 is CASSLRPVSYEQYF. Here the CDR3 DNA reads TGTGCCAGCAGCTTACGACCGGTCAGCTACGAGCAGTACTTC. Drawing the rest from reference TRBV7-8 and TRBJ2-7, the complete variable domain is GAGVSQSPRYKVAKRGQDVALRCDPISGHVSLFWYQQALGQGPEFLTYFQNEAQLDKSGLPSDRFFAERPEGSVSTLKIQRTQQEDSAVYLCASSLRPVSYEQYFGPGTRLTVT.

This clonotype has only a few counts. The chain links TRBV28 to TRBJ2-5, with D possibly matching TRBD2 (5 bases). The ends were cut back, 10 bases at V and 2 bases at J, with 14 bases in the middle. The CDR3 has 13 amino acids. The germline gives CDR1 MDHEN, CDR2 SYDVKM. CDR3 loop: CATSGNPQETQYF. Here the CDR3 DNA reads TGTGCCACATCGGGGAACCCTCAAGAGACCCAGTACTTC.

This clonotype was seen many times. J is TRBJ2-3 and V is TRBV24-1, with 7 bases matching TRBD1. This CDR3 is 15 amino acids long. The V segment lost 7 bases and the J segment 3 bases; nucleotides outside the gene matches: 9. Germline-derived CDR1 and CDR2 are KGHDR and SFDVKD. CDR3 coding DNA: TGTGCCACCAGCGAGAAGGGGGCAGGGACAGATACGCAGTATTTT. Translating it yields CATSEKGAGTDTQYF.

This clonotype was observed a few times. V is TRBV28 and J is TRBJ1-2, with TRBD1 identical over 8 bases. Germline lookup yields CDR1 MDHEN and CDR2 SYDVKM. The V and J ends lost 3 bases and 6 bases, in that order; junction bases with no gene match: 12. The CDR3 covers 16 residues. The CDR3 is CASSFPATGEVHGYTF. CDR3 nucleotides: TGTGCCAGCAGTTTCCCCGCGACAGGGGAGGTTCATGGCTACACCTTC.

In this sample, this clonotype turned up many times. This chain links TRBV6-1 with TRBJ1-4, with 8 bases that match TRBD1. CDR3 size: 15 residues. Germline V gene data show CDR1 as MNHNS and CDR2 as SASEGT. V shed 5 bases and J 8 bases; nucleotides not matched to a gene: 10. CDR3 sequence: CASSSATGGREKLFF. CDR3 nucleotides: TGTGCCAGCAGTTCCGCAACAGGGGGTCGGGAAAAACTGTTTTTT.

As to this clonotype: The junction departs from germline at one end; a sequencing error may be responsible. The V and J genes are TRBV4-1 and TRBJ2-1; D perhaps matches TRBD2 (6 bases). Germline CDR1 is MGHRA and CDR2 is YSYEKL. The CDR3 has 15 amino acids. CDR3 amino acids: CASSWGESSYNEQFF. As DNA, the CDR3 is TGCGCCAGCAGTTGGGGGGAGTCCTCCTACAATGAACAGTTCTTC.

This clonotype has a count of ten or more. The V gene is TRBV28, the J gene TRBJ2-7; 9 nucleotides line up with TRBD1. CDR3 length equals 15 residues. Trimming cost V 5 bases and J 5 bases; bases outside gene matches: 10. The V gene's germline CDR1 is MDHEN and CDR2 SYDVKM. The CDR3 spells CASSPKLGTGNEQYF. In nucleotides, the CDR3 is TGTGCCAGCAGTCCCAAATTGGGGACAGGGAACGAGCAGTACTTC.

This clonotype was detected a few times. The rearrangement joins TRBV13 to TRBJ2-7; 9 bases match TRBD1. The ends lost 4 bases at V and 3 bases at J; junction bases unmatched: 10. The germline CDR1 and CDR2 sequences are PRHDT and FYEKMQ (reference sequence). CDR3 size: 16 residues. This CDR3 is CASSSRIGTGSYEQYF. In nucleotides, the CDR3 is TGTGCCAGCAGCTCTCGCATCGGGACAGGGAGCTACGAGCAGTACTTC.

This clonotype was picked up many times. The rearrangement uses TRBV28 and TRBJ2-3, with TRBD2 identical over 8 bases. The CDR3 totals 15 residues. Germline assignment: CDR1 MDHEN and CDR2 SYDVKM. The trim removed 5 bases at V and 4 bases at J, leaving 8 bases unmatched. The CDR3 sequence is CASSVRGGSADTQYF. The CDR3 nucleotides are TGTGCCAGCAGTGTCCGCGGGGGGAGCGCAGATACGCAGTATTTT.